This T cell receptor beta chain was identified in a study of blood T cell repertoires in COVID-19. Study context: COVID-19 samples collected from the United States, Italy and Spain covered acute and convalescent phases. In each case, the material was cDNA or gDNA derived from T cells, B-cell-depleted T cells, or PBMCs.

CDR1 SGHAT and CDR2 FQNNGV come from the germline V gene. V was pared by 6 bases and J by 4 bases, with 9 bases of the junction left unmatched. This CDR3 region has 15 residues. Under the authors' procedure: Reference gene primers were amplified, and this amplification served to estimate nucleated cell counts. This table comes from immunoSEQ multiplex PCR, and its TCRdb copy is limited to in-frame clones, with some not included. D and trimming were read from the DNA, whereas the V and J calls and clone size are those reported in that table. Among 80,000 or so clones listed, about 86% were seen once. Sequences were obtained from peripheral blood. The TCR was taken from a human donor in a cohort sampled during active COVID-19. The chain uses TRBV11-2 and TRBJ2-1, with 7 positions matching TRBD2. The CDR3 region is CASRVGGGAYNEQFF. In DNA form, the CDR3 reads TGTGCCAGCAGGGTTGGGGGGGGTGCGTACAATGAGCAGTTCTTC.